These 21 T cell receptor beta chains were sequenced from one sample in a study of shared clonotypes between healthy human individuals. CD8 cells classed as naive were CD45RO-negative and positively selected for CCR7, excluding terminally differentiated effector memory CD45RA+ cells. The method was immunoSEQ multiplex PCR; TCRdb's version includes in-frame clones alone and lacks a portion of them. This repertoire shows almost 700,000 clones, 90% to 95% found once; its top ten account for about a quarter. The sequenced material came from naive CD8+ T cells sorted from blood. The source of these receptors is a man between 25 and 39 years old in good health.

The chain carries TRBV29-1 and TRBJ2-1, with TRBD2 identical over 12 bases. This CDR3 spans 18 amino acids. V trimming: 7 bases; J trimming: 6 bases; junction bases outside the gene matches: 19. The germline V gene has CDR1 SQVTM and CDR2 ANQGSEA. The CDR3 here is CSGVGLAGRLSYGNEQFF. CDR3 DNA sequence: TGCAGCGGGGTTGGACTAGCGGGAAGGTTATCGTATGGCAATGAGCAGTTCTTC.

The rearrangement uses TRBV7-9 and TRBJ2-7; 8 bases agree with TRBD1. The V segment lost 6 bases and the J segment 4 bases; nucleotides outside the gene matches: 5. Germline V gene lookup returns CDR1 SEHNR and CDR2 FQNEAQ (reference sequence). CDR3 length equals 13 residues. CDR3 protein: CASRRQGRYEQYF. As DNA, the CDR3 is TGTGCCAGCAGAAGACAGGGGCGGTACGAGCAGTACTTC.

The chain recombines TRBV19 with TRBJ2-1; the D gene is possibly TRBD1 (5 bases). The germline gives CDR1 LNHDA, CDR2 SQIVND (reference sequence). The CDR3 runs 15 residues. Trimming pared 3 bases from V and 3 bases from J, leaving 12 bases between. In DNA form, the CDR3 reads TGTGCCAGTAGTATTTCAGGGTATCACTACAATGAGCAGTTCTTC. It translates to CASSISGYHYNEQFF.

J is TRBJ2-6 and V is TRBV5-1, with 7 bases aligning to TRBD1. The CDR3 has 16 amino acids. Germline V gene lookup returns CDR1 SGHRS and CDR2 YFSETQ. The V and J ends lost 2 bases and 0 bases, in that order; junction bases with no gene match: 2. This CDR3 is CASSFDRDSGANVLTF. For the CDR3, the DNA is TGCGCCAGCAGCTTTGACAGGGACTCTGGGGCCAACGTCCTGACTTTC. Full variable domain (outside the CDR3, taken from reference TRBV5-1 and TRBJ2-6): KAGVTQTPRYLIKTRGQQVTLSCSPISGHRSVSWYQQTPGQGLQFLFEYFSETQRNKGNFPGRFSGRQFSNSRSEMNVSTLELGDSALYLCASSFDRDSGANVLTFGAGSRLTVL.

The chain carries TRBV6-6 and TRBJ1-1; 12 nucleotides match TRBD1. The CDR3 length is 16 residues. V gave up 4 bases and J gave up 5 bases; unmatched junction bases: 8. CDR1 is MNHNY and CDR2 is SVGAGI in the germline V gene (reference sequence). The CDR3, as DNA: TGTGCCAGCAGTTGGGGGACAGGGGGCGCCGAGACTGAAGCTTTCTTT. This sequence encodes CASSWGTGGAETEAFF.

The chain employs TRBV7-3 and TRBJ2-2, with D hard to call. The CDR3 covers 13 residues. Per the germline V gene, CDR1 is SGHTA and CDR2 is FQGTGA. With 2 bases removed from V and 8 bases from J, the gap between germline ends came to 9 bases. The DNA for the CDR3 is TGTGCCAGCAGCTTATTCTTTATGGGGGAGCTGTTTTTT. It encodes CASSLFFMGELFF.

The genes are TRBV6-6 and TRBJ2-2; D is possibly TRBD2 (6 bases). The CDR3 covers 15 residues. Deletions cut 4 bases from V and 1 base from J, with 10 bases between. Germline lookup yields CDR1 MNHNY and CDR2 SVGAGI (reference sequence). The CDR3 reads CASSWLAENTGELFF. The CDR3 DNA reads as TGTGCCAGCAGTTGGTTAGCGGAGAACACCGGGGAGCTGTTTTTT.

This rearrangement joins TRBV7-9 to TRBJ2-7, with D hard to call. Germline V lookup: CDR1 SEHNR, CDR2 FQNEAQ (reference sequence). V was pared by 3 bases and J by 0 bases, with 6 bases between. CDR3 length: 13 amino acids. The CDR3 spells CASSFKTSYEQYF. CDR3 in DNA: TGTGCCAGCAGCTTTAAAACCTCCTACGAGCAGTACTTC.

This clone was counted once. The J gene is TRBJ2-3, the V gene TRBV2; D remains ambiguous. The CDR3 is 10 amino acids. V lost 7 bases, J lost 4 bases, and 3 bases lay in between. The V gene's germline CDR1 is SNHLY and CDR2 FYNNEI. CDR3 sequence (DNA): TGTGCCAGCACTGCAGATACGCAGTATTTT. Protein sequence: CASTADTQYF.

This clone occurred once. V gene TRBV5-1 combines with J gene TRBJ2-2; 14 bases line up with TRBD2. This CDR3 is 16 amino acids long. The germline V gene has CDR1 SGHRS and CDR2 YFSETQ. The V gene end was trimmed by 5 bases and the J gene end by 9 bases; junction bases not matched to a gene: 9. CDR3 in amino acids: CASRSATSGRARELFF. The CDR3, as DNA: TGCGCCAGCAGATCCGCGACTAGCGGGAGGGCCCGGGAGCTGTTTTTT.

The V and J genes are TRBV27 and TRBJ1-5; D is uncertain. With 7 bases removed from V and 5 bases from J, the gap between germline ends came to 9 bases. Germline-derived CDR1 and CDR2 are MNHEY and SMNVEV (reference sequence). The CDR3 length is 12 residues. DNA for the CDR3: TGTGCCAGCAAGGCGGAAGATCAGCCCCAGCATTTT. Translating gives CASKAEDQPQHF.

The CDR3 sequence: CASSLATGVSSYEQYF. The CDR3 bases are TGTGCCAGCAGCTTAGCGACAGGGGTAAGCTCCTACGAGCAGTACTTC. The chain recombines TRBV7-8 with TRBJ2-7; 8 bases are shared with TRBD1. Per germline, CDR1 SGHVS and CDR2 FQNEAQ. This CDR3 is 16 amino acids long. V trimming: 0 bases; J trimming: 0 bases; junction bases outside the gene matches: 4. The complete variable domain, with remaining parts taken from reference TRBV7-8 and TRBJ2-7, reads GAGVSQSPRYKVAKRGQDVALRCDPISGHVSLFWYQQALGQGPEFLTYFQNEAQLDKSGLPSDRFFAERPEGSVSTLKIQRTQQEDSAVYLCASSLATGVSSYEQYFGPGTRLTVT.

The chain uses TRBV27 and TRBJ1-1; no reliable D call. The CDR3 spans 8 residues. Germline V gene sequence: CDR1 MNHEY, CDR2 SMNVEV (reference sequence). Trimming left V 5 bases short and J 8 bases short, with 0 bases between. The CDR3 reads CASSEAFF. In nucleotides, the CDR3 is TGTGCCAGCAGTGAAGCTTTCTTT.

The gene calls are TRBV28 and TRBJ2-7; D ambiguous. The germline gives CDR1 MDHEN, CDR2 SYDVKM. CDR3 length: 11 residues. The CDR3 bases are TGTGGGACCTCCCGCTCCTACGAGCAGTACTTC. This sequence encodes CGTSRSYEQYF.

The rearrangement uses TRBV27 and TRBJ2-3; D unresolved. The CDR3 consists of 15 residues. The V gene's germline CDR1 is MNHEY and CDR2 SMNVEV (reference sequence). Trimming pared 2 bases from V and 0 bases from J, leaving 9 bases between. Written as DNA, the CDR3 is TGTGCCAGCAGTTTACGGAAATCTAGCACAGATACGCAGTATTTT. It specifies CASSLRKSSTDTQYF.

The rearrangement uses TRBV7-8 and TRBJ2-1; D assignment may be TRBD1 or TRBD2 (5 bases each). Germline-derived CDR1 and CDR2 are SGHVS and FQNEAQ. V was shortened by 5 bases and J by 4 bases, with 15 bases between the two germline ends. This CDR3 region has 15 residues. The CDR3 bases are TGTGCCAGCAGCCGAGGGCAGGGAATTTACAATGAGCAGTTCTTC. The encoded protein is CASSRGQGIYNEQFF.

This rearrangement joins TRBV6-5 to TRBJ1-2; D perhaps matches TRBD1 (6 bases). V gave up 7 bases and J gave up 5 bases, with 17 bases separating them. CDR1 and CDR2 from the germline V gene are MNHEY and SVGAGI. The CDR3 sequence is 14 residues long. The CDR3 DNA reads TGTGCCAGCACTCATAGCGGGGGCGTATATGGCTACACCTTC. It specifies CASTHSGGVYGYTF.

The V call is TRBV2, the J call TRBJ2-1, with 9 bases matching TRBD2. The CDR3 extends over 12 amino acids. CDR1 SNHLY and CDR2 FYNNEI come from the germline V gene. With 7 bases clipped from V and 8 bases from J, the junction kept 3 bases outside the gene matches. CDR3 DNA sequence: TGTGCCAGCACGGCGGGAGGGCATGAGCAGTTCTTC. Translation gives CASTAGGHEQFF.

The chain uses TRBV28 and TRBJ2-7; 7 positions agree with TRBD1. The CDR3 sequence is 15 residues long. V shed 4 bases, J shed 0 bases, and the junction held 6 bases outside the gene matches. Looked up from germline, CDR1 is MDHEN and CDR2 is SYDVKM. The CDR3 DNA reads as TGTGCCAGCAGTTCCGGACAGGCCCTCTCCTACGAGCAGTACTTC. Translation gives CASSSGQALSYEQYF. The full variable domain, its missing parts supplied by reference TRBV28 and TRBJ2-7, is DVKVTQSSRYLVKRTGEKVFLECVQDMDHENMFWYRQDPGLGLRLIYFSYDVKMKEKGDIPEGYSVSREKKERFSLILESASTNQTSMYLCASSSGQALSYEQYFGPGTRLTVT.

Comments on this clone: This same CDR3 is encoded by further DNA sequences in the sample. This chain connects TRBV2 to TRBJ2-7, with unresolved D. The CDR3 loop spans 13 amino acids. V lost 4 bases and J 2 bases, leaving 9 bases between the germline ends. Germline lookup yields CDR1 SNHLY and CDR2 FYNNEI. CDR3 region: CASSVGRTYEQYF. CDR3 sequence (DNA): TGTGCCAGCAGTGTAGGACGGACCTACGAGCAGTACTTC.

The chain has TRBV5-6 and TRBJ2-3; D gene uncertain. Germline V gene lookup returns CDR1 SGHDT and CDR2 YYEEEE. The CDR3 is 12 residues long. Trimming removed 2 bases from V and 6 bases from J, with 7 bases in between. The CDR3 here is CASSFRVDTQYF. The CDR3 DNA follows: TGTGCCAGCAGCTTTAGAGTGGATACGCAGTATTTT.